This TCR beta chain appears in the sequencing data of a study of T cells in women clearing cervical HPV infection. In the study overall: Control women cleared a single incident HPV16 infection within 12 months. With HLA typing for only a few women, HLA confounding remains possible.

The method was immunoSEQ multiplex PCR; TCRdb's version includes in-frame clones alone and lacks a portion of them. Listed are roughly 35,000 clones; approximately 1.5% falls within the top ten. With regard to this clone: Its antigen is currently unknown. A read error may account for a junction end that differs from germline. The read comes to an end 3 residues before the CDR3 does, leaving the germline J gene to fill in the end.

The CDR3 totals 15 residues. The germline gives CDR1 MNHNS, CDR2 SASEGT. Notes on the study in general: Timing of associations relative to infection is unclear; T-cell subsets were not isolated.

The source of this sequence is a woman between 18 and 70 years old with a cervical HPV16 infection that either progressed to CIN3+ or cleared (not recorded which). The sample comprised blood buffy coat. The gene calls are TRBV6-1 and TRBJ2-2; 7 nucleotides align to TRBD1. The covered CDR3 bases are TGTGCCAGCAGTGCTGGACAGGTTAACACCGGAGAG. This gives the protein CASSAGQVNTGE. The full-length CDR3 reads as CASSAGQVNTGELFF.